This TCR beta chain stems from a study of Graves' ophthalmopathy and Graves' hyperthyroidism. Study-wide findings and caveats: Thyroid clonotypes that were expanded above 0.001 frequency mostly also appeared in blood.

This clonotype has ten or more counts. Its antigen is still unknown. The diagnosis combined clinical symptoms, thyroxine, TRAb, thyroid ultrasound and orbital computed tomography scans. Fresh peripheral blood, 8.5 to 10 ml, was the PBMC source. TCR beta CDR3 amplification used RNA transcripts. Scientists carried out first-round RT-PCR using HTBI primers and then a second-round multiplex PCR. MiXCR was run by TCRdb on the multiplex PCR reads, yielding one entry per CDR3 protein. The sample has about 210,000 distinct CDR3 sequences, approximately 28% seen once. This CDR3 spans 13 amino acids. The V gene lost 1 base and the J gene lost 8 bases, with 14 bases spanning the gap. The germline CDR1 and CDR2 sequences are DFQATT and SNEGSKA (reference sequence).

Specimen: peripheral blood. The J gene is TRBJ1-2, the V gene TRBV20-1, with D uncertain. The sequence was obtained from a man aged 45 to 65 with Graves' ophthalmopathy. In DNA form, the CDR3 reads TGCAGTGCTAGAGGAAGTCCCGAGAGCGGCTACACCTTC. Amino acids: CSARGSPESGYTF.